These T cell receptor beta chains were read from a single sample in a study of glioma-infiltrating T cells. From the multiplex PCR reads, TCRdb called clonotypes with MiXCR, one entry per CDR3 protein. The sample contains around 140,000 distinct CDR3 sequences, about 39% of which appear only once. Source material: glioma tissue, nonneoplastic brain tissue, or PBMCs (not recorded which). These receptors were obtained from a human donor with low-grade glioma or glioblastoma, undergoing nonglioma brain surgery, or in good health (not recorded which). CDR3s include the opening cysteine and the closing phenylalanine or tryptophan. Each record gives: clone size, D gene, V gene, J gene, CDR3 protein, CDR3 DNA. A D gene is named only where the DNA matches it firmly. The size entry is marked missing in some rows and otherwise reads once, few, many or a size class.

size: NA
D: NA
V: TRBV12-3/TRBV12-4
J: TRBJ1-1
CDR3: CASSSRTRNTEAFF
DNA: TGTGCCAGCAGTTCACGGACGAGGAACACTGAAGCTTTCTTT

size: NA
D: NA
V: TRBV7-6
J: TRBJ1-5
CDR3: CASSGPGEPQHF
DNA: TGTGCCAGCAGCGGACCCGGCGAGCCCCAGCATTTT

size: NA
D: TRBD2
V: TRBV4-3
J: TRBJ2-1
CDR3: CASSQEVVAGYNEQFF
DNA: TGCGCCAGCAGCCAAGAGGTGGTAGCGGGGTACAATGAGCAGTTCTTC

size: NA
D: NA
V: TRBV2
J: TRBJ1-5
CDR3: CASRFRATNQPQHF
DNA: TGTGCCAGCAGATTTCGCGCGACCAATCAGCCCCAGCATTTT

size: many
D: NA
V: TRBV6-1
J: TRBJ2-3
CDR3: CASSYRSGAGADTQYF
DNA: TGTGCCAGCAGTTATCGATCGGGGGCCGGTGCAGATACGCAGTATTTT

size: NA
D: TRBD1
V: TRBV6-4
J: TRBJ1-5
CDR3: CASQGVHEPQHF
DNA: TGTGCCAGTCAGGGGGTACACGAGCCCCAGCATTTT

size: NA
D: NA
V: TRBV6-1
J: TRBJ1-1
CDR3: CASSPIRTENTEAFF
DNA: TGTGCCAGCAGCCCCATCCGGACCGAGAACACTGAAGCTTTCTTT

size: many
D: NA
V: TRBV6-6
J: TRBJ2-3
CDR3: CASSYSWADTQYF
DNA: TGTGCCAGCAGTTACTCCTGGGCAGATACGCAGTATTTT

size: NA
D: NA
V: TRBV10-3
J: TRBJ2-1
CDR3: CAISERNENEQFF
DNA: TGTGCCATCAGTGAAAGGAACGAGAATGAGCAGTTCTTC

size: many
D: NA
V: TRBV27
J: TRBJ1-1
CDR3: CASSLSLRMTEAFF
DNA: TGTGCCAGCAGTTTATCGCTCAGAATGACTGAAGCTTTCTTT

size: few
D: TRBD1
V: TRBV6-5
J: TRBJ1-5
CDR3: CASRSTGAAGQPQHF
DNA: TGTGCCAGCAGATCGACAGGGGCAGCCGGTCAGCCCCAGCATTTT

size: NA
D: NA
V: TRBV13
J: TRBJ2-6
CDR3: CASSTTPPGANVLTF
DNA: TGTGCCAGCAGCACCACCCCTCCTGGGGCCAACGTCCTGACTTTC

size: NA
D: NA
V: TRBV2
J: TRBJ2-7
CDR3: CASSEAGGRAGLQYF
DNA: TGTGCCAGCAGTGAAGCGGGAGGACGGGCGGGGTTGCAGTACTTC

size: few
D: NA
V: TRBV28
J: TRBJ1-5
CDR3: CASGWPDLRGRHF
DNA: TGTGCCAGCGGATGGCCCGATTTGCGGGGTAGGCATTTT

size: few
D: TRBD2
V: TRBV5-1
J: TRBJ2-1
CDR3: CASSVRSGGSSYNEQFF
DNA: TGCGCCAGCAGCGTAAGATCGGGGGGTAGCTCCTACAATGAGCAGTTCTTC

size: few
D: NA
V: TRBV20-1
J: TRBJ2-5
CDR3: CSARFGDLAQETQYF
DNA: TGCAGTGCTAGGTTCGGGGATCTCGCCCAAGAGACCCAGTACTTC

size: few
D: NA
V: TRBV20-1
J: TRBJ2-1
CDR3: CSARDSRPRGINNEQFF
DNA: TGCAGTGCTAGAGATTCCCGCCCCAGGGGAATCAACAATGAGCAGTTCTTC

size: NA
D: TRBD2
V: TRBV5-1
J: TRBJ2-2
CDR3: CASSSSGDTGELFF
DNA: TGCGCCAGCAGTTCTAGCGGGGACACCGGGGAGCTGTTTTTT

size: NA
D: NA
V: TRBV19
J: TRBJ2-5
CDR3: CASSMQGQTQYF
DNA: TGTGCCAGTAGTATGCAGGGACAGACCCAGTACTTC

size: NA
D: NA
V: TRBV28
J: TRBJ1-2
CDR3: CASRSAGSDSNYGYTF
DNA: TGTGCCAGCCGTTCGGCAGGGAGTGATTCGAACTATGGCTACACCTTC

size: NA
D: NA
V: TRBV10-3
J: TRBJ2-3
CDR3: CAIRDRDLQSSTDTQYF
DNA: TGTGCCATCAGGGACCGGGACTTACAATCTAGCACAGATACGCAGTATTTT

size: NA
D: NA
V: TRBV28
J: TRBJ2-7
CDR3: CASSPHAGSYEQYF
DNA: TGTGCCAGCAGTCCTCACGCTGGGAGTTACGAGCAGTACTTC

size: many
D: TRBD2
V: TRBV6-2/TRBV6-3
J: TRBJ2-1
CDR3: CASSYSIAGVTPNEQFF
DNA: TGTGCCAGCAGTTACTCGATAGCGGGGGTAACCCCCAATGAGCAGTTCTTC

size: NA
D: TRBD2
V: TRBV28
J: TRBJ2-3
CDR3: CASSTPFIREGRDTQYF
DNA: TGTGCCAGCAGTACCCCCTTCATCCGGGAGGGCCGAGATACGCAGTATTTT

size: NA
D: NA
V: TRBV12-3/TRBV12-4
J: TRBJ2-5
CDR3: CASRPIDQETQYF
DNA: TGTGCCAGCAGACCCATAGACCAAGAGACCCAGTACTTC

size: few
D: TRBD1
V: TRBV12-3/TRBV12-4
J: TRBJ1-5
CDR3: CASRTGQGGNQPQHF
DNA: TGTGCCAGCAGAACGGGACAGGGTGGGAATCAGCCCCAGCATTTT

size: few
D: NA
V: TRBV11-2
J: TRBJ1-1
CDR3: CASSSISSAAAFF
DNA: TGTGCCAGCAGCTCCATCAGCTCGGCGGCGGCTTTCTTT

size: NA
D: TRBD2
V: TRBV4-2
J: TRBJ2-3
CDR3: CASSQGTSGGPTDTQYF
DNA: TGTGCCAGCAGCCAAGGGACTAGCGGGGGACCCACAGATACGCAGTATTTT

size: NA
D: TRBD1
V: TRBV10-3
J: TRBJ1-1
CDR3: CATWDRNTEAFF
DNA: TGTGCCACCTGGGACAGAAACACTGAAGCTTTCTTT

size: few
D: NA
V: TRBV6-1
J: TRBJ2-2
CDR3: CASRSTTGELFF
DNA: TGTGCCAGCAGATCGACGACCGGGGAGTTGTTTTTT

size: NA
D: NA
V: TRBV20-1
J: TRBJ1-3
CDR3: CSAREGSFGNTIYF
DNA: TGCAGTGCTAGAGAAGGTAGTTTTGGAAACACCATATATTTT

size: few
D: NA
V: TRBV6-2/TRBV6-3
J: TRBJ1-5
CDR3: CASSYGTLGNQPQHF
DNA: TGTGCCAGCAGTTACGGGACGCTGGGCAATCAGCCCCAGCATTTT

size: NA
D: TRBD1
V: TRBV7-9
J: TRBJ2-3
CDR3: CASSLAGDRGADTQYF
DNA: TGTGCCAGCAGCTTAGCGGGGGACAGGGGCGCAGATACGCAGTATTTT

size: few
D: NA
V: TRBV2
J: TRBJ2-1
CDR3: CASRGSQHEQFF
DNA: TGTGCCAGCAGGGGTAGTCAACATGAGCAGTTCTTC

size: few
D: NA
V: TRBV6-1
J: TRBJ2-1
CDR3: CASGDIIPDEQFF
DNA: TGTGCCAGCGGAGACATTATCCCGGATGAGCAGTTCTTC

size: few
D: TRBD2
V: TRBV7-9
J: TRBJ2-3
CDR3: CASSPPWGKREDSDTQYF
DNA: TGTGCCAGCAGCCCTCCCTGGGGGAAGCGGGAGGACTCAGATACGCAGTATTTT

size: NA
D: NA
V: TRBV6-4
J: TRBJ1-5
CDR3: CASSQERYSNQPQHF
DNA: TGTGCCAGCAGCCAAGAACGTTATAGCAATCAGCCCCAGCATTTT

size: NA
D: TRBD2
V: TRBV2
J: TRBJ2-3
CDR3: CASKTSGVSTDTQYF
DNA: TGTGCCAGCAAAACTAGCGGGGTTAGCACAGATACGCAGTATTTT

size: NA
D: NA
V: TRBV5-1
J: TRBJ2-1
CDR3: CASSLTGPGNEQFF
DNA: TGCGCCAGCAGCTTGACAGGCCCGGGGAATGAGCAGTTCTTC

size: NA
D: TRBD2
V: TRBV6-2/TRBV6-3
J: TRBJ2-3
CDR3: CASSFLPGLAGESASTDTQYF
DNA: TGTGCCAGCAGTTTCCTACCGGGACTAGCGGGGGAGTCCGCTAGCACAGATACGCAGTATTTT

size: few
D: NA
V: TRBV20-1
J: TRBJ2-7
CDR3: CSAQSGVGSSYEQYF
DNA: TGCAGTGCTCAATCGGGGGTGGGAAGCTCCTACGAGCAGTACTTC

size: few
D: NA
V: TRBV27
J: TRBJ2-3
CDR3: CASSPPPTEPTDTQYF
DNA: TGTGCCAGCAGTCCCCCCCCGACGGAACCCACAGATACGCAGTATTTT

size: NA
D: NA
V: TRBV13
J: TRBJ1-1
CDR3: CASSLGLEAFF
DNA: TGTGCCAGCAGCTTAGGCCTAGAAGCTTTCTTT

size: many
D: NA
V: TRBV6-1
J: TRBJ2-1
CDR3: CASSRLVYEQFF
DNA: TGTGCCAGCAGTCGACTAGTGTATGAGCAGTTCTTC

size: NA
D: NA
V: TRBV6-1
J: TRBJ1-5
CDR3: CASSPWTGQPQHF
DNA: TGTGCCAGCAGTCCCTGGACGGGTCAGCCCCAGCATTTT

size: NA
D: TRBD2
V: TRBV20-1
J: TRBJ2-3
CDR3: CSARPSGGIRDTQYF
DNA: TGCAGTGCTAGGCCTAGCGGGGGGATACGGGATACGCAGTATTTT

size: NA
D: NA
V: TRBV27
J: TRBJ2-1
CDR3: CAISELSASRVKNEQFF
DNA: TGTGCCATCAGTGAGTTAAGCGCTAGCAGAGTTAAGAATGAGCAGTTCTTC

size: few
D: NA
V: TRBV7-9
J: TRBJ1-2
CDR3: CARSFNIREDTF
DNA: TGTGCCCGCAGCTTTAATATAAGGGAGGACACCTTC

size: few
D: TRBD1
V: TRBV6-2/TRBV6-3
J: TRBJ2-1
CDR3: CASSYGIQGAQLLYNEQFF
DNA: TGTGCCAGCAGTTACGGTATCCAGGGGGCACAGCTTCTTTACAATGAGCAGTTCTTC

size: few
D: NA
V: TRBV2
J: TRBJ2-7
CDR3: CASTGPGDEQYF
DNA: TGTGCCAGCACGGGACCCGGCGACGAGCAGTACTTC

size: NA
D: NA
V: TRBV29-1
J: TRBJ1-1
CDR3: CSVGLSGNTEAFF
DNA: TGCAGCGTTGGGCTTTCAGGAAACACTGAAGCTTTCTTT

size: NA
D: NA
V: TRBV28
J: TRBJ1-3
CDR3: CASRPTGMGNTIYF
DNA: TGTGCCAGCAGGCCGACGGGTATGGGAAACACCATATATTTT